These 15 T cell receptor beta chains originate from one sample sequenced in a study of shared clonotypes between healthy human individuals. Positive CCR7 selection of CD45RO-negative cells yielded the naive CD8 cells, and terminally differentiated effector memory CD45RA+ cells were excluded. TCRdb's table, derived via immunoSEQ multiplex PCR, lists solely in-frame clones and lacks some. The profile shows around 2,000,000 clones, 93% of them singletons. Sequences were obtained from naive CD8+ T cells from PBMCs. The receptor set was obtained from a man in his late teens or twenties in good health. Some clones in this sample may be carry-over from other donors' samples.

The sample holds a few counts of this clone. This same CDR3 is encoded by further DNA sequences in the sample. The chain combines TRBV7-9 with TRBJ1-2; unclear D gene. CDR1 and CDR2 from the germline V gene are SEHNR and FQNEAQ (reference sequence). The length of the CDR3 is 12 residues. Trimming took off 1 base at V and 8 bases at J, with 8 bases between the two ends. The CDR3 region has the DNA TGTGCCAGCAGCTTAGGGGAGGGCGGCTACACCTTC. This sequence encodes CASSLGEGGYTF. Drawing the rest from reference TRBV7-9 and TRBJ1-2, the complete variable domain is DTGVSQNPRHKITKRGQNVTFRCDPISEHNRLYWYRQTLGQGPEFLTYFQNEAQLEKSRLLSDRFSAERPKGSFSTLEIQRTEQGDSAMYLCASSLGEGGYTFGSGTRLTVV.

The J gene is TRBJ2-7, the V gene TRBV7-2; D unresolved. The CDR3 runs 14 residues. Between the trimmed V and J ends, which lost 1 base and 0 bases, there was a span of 7 bases. CDR1 is SGHTA and CDR2 is FQGNSA in the germline V gene. CDR3: CASSLGLSSYEQYF. The CDR3 region has the DNA TGTGCCAGCAGCTTAGGGCTGAGCTCCTACGAGCAGTACTTC.

V is TRBV6-1 and J is TRBJ2-7, with 7 bases matching TRBD2. Trimming removed 7 bases from V and 5 bases from J; junction bases left unmatched: 8. The germline CDR1 and CDR2 sequences are MNHNS and SASEGT. CDR3 length equals 13 residues. For the CDR3, the DNA is TGTGCCAGCACCCTGTGGGGGGGAAACGAGCAGTACTTC. Translated, it gives CASTLWGGNEQYF.

The chain recombines TRBV6-5 with TRBJ2-1; no definite D call. This CDR3 comprises 12 residues. V was clipped by 6 bases and J by 7 bases, with 10 bases between them. The germline gives CDR1 MNHEY, CDR2 SVGAGI. CDR3 in amino acids: CASSPGDNEQFF. CDR3 DNA: TGTGCCAGCAGCCCGGGCGATAATGAGCAGTTCTTC.

The V and J genes are TRBV7-9 and TRBJ2-7, with TRBD1 identical over 8 bases. V shed 5 bases, J shed 5 bases, and the junction held 8 bases outside the gene matches. The CDR3 consists of 14 residues. Per the germline V gene, CDR1 is SEHNR and CDR2 is FQNEAQ (reference sequence). The CDR3 DNA reads as TGTGCCAGCAGCGGCGGACAGGGCTGGGACGAGCAGTACTTC. Its protein is CASSGGQGWDEQYF.

Points on this clone: This same CDR3 is encoded by further DNA sequences in the sample. The CDR3 DNA sequence: TGTGCCAGCAGTTACAGGGAAGGCAATCAGCCCCAGCATTTT. It translates to CASSYREGNQPQHF. The chain combines TRBV6-5 with TRBJ1-5, with unresolved D. The germline V and J ends were trimmed by 2 bases and 2 bases, with 7 bases remaining between them. The CDR3 runs to 14 residues. The V gene's germline CDR1 is MNHEY and CDR2 SVGAGI.

The chain has TRBV27 and TRBJ2-1; 8 bases are a match to TRBD1. J lost 8 bases, V lost 4 bases, and 10 bases had no gene match. The CDR3 is 15 residues long. Per the germline V gene, CDR1 is MNHEY and CDR2 is SMNVEV (reference sequence). CDR3 in amino acids: CASSYQGVQGDEQFF. The CDR3 DNA is TGTGCCAGCAGTTACCAAGGGGTACAGGGGGATGAGCAGTTCTTC.

The gene calls are TRBV6-1 and TRBJ2-7; either TRBD1 or TRBD2 may supply D (5 bases each). The germline V gene has CDR1 MNHNS and CDR2 SASEGT. Trimming removed 8 bases at V and 1 base at J, with 18 bases between. The CDR3 runs 15 residues. Here the CDR3 DNA reads TGTGCCAGCTCGATTCCCCGGGGCCCTTCCTACGAGCAGTACTTC. Its protein product is CASSIPRGPSYEQYF.

The chain couples TRBV7-8 to TRBJ2-7; D gene uncertain. V gave up 1 base and J gave up 5 bases, with 18 bases separating them. Germline V gene data show CDR1 as SGHVS and CDR2 as FQNEAQ. The CDR3 extends over 16 amino acids. The CDR3 DNA reads TGTGCCAGCAGCTTAGGAGGCCAGCCCACCCCAAACGAGCAGTACTTC. Residues: CASSLGGQPTPNEQYF.

The rearrangement uses TRBV27 and TRBJ2-2; D possibly uses TRBD1 or TRBD2 (5 bases each). The CDR3 length is 16 residues. V was shortened by 1 base and J by 6 bases, with 15 bases between the two germline ends. Germline CDR1 reads MNHEY; CDR2 reads SMNVEV (reference sequence). This CDR3 is CASSLLTGMGAGELFF. The DNA of the CDR3 is TGTGCCAGCAGTTTATTAACAGGAATGGGAGCCGGGGAGCTGTTTTTT.

The V call is TRBV2, the J call TRBJ2-1; D may match TRBD1 or TRBD2 (9 bases each). The CDR3 contains 20 residues. Per the germline V gene, CDR1 is SNHLY and CDR2 is FYNNEI. V was clipped by 8 bases and J by 6 bases, with 35 bases between them. The CDR3: CASGAPDRGRLAGNFNEQFF. The CDR3, as DNA: TGTGCCAGCGGGGCCCCCGACAGGGGGAGGCTAGCGGGAAATTTCAATGAGCAGTTCTTC.

The chain combines TRBV28 with TRBJ2-7; TRBD1 is a possible D gene (5 bases). Germline-derived CDR1 and CDR2 are MDHEN and SYDVKM. The ends were cut back, 7 bases at V and 0 bases at J, with 16 bases in the middle. The CDR3 extends over 15 amino acids. The DNA of the CDR3 is TGTGCCAGCACCCTGGGGCGGTCGAACTCCTACGAGCAGTACTTC. Residues: CASTLGRSNSYEQYF.

The CDR3 loop reads CAISESSEFYTEAFF. The CDR3, as DNA: TGTGCCATCAGTGAGTCTTCGGAATTTTACACTGAAGCTTTCTTT. This chain connects TRBV10-3 to TRBJ1-1, with unresolved D. V was trimmed by 0 bases and J by 3 bases, leaving 11 bases between them. The V gene's germline CDR1 is ENHRY and CDR2 SYGVKD. The length of the CDR3 is 15 residues.

This rearrangement joins TRBV4-1 to TRBJ1-5, with D perhaps matching TRBD1 (5 bases). Germline V gene sequence: CDR1 MGHRA, CDR2 YSYEKL. The CDR3 has 13 amino acids. The germline V and J ends were trimmed by 3 bases and 5 bases, with 8 bases remaining between them. The CDR3 spells CASSHIGDQPQHF. The DNA of the CDR3 is TGCGCCAGCAGCCACATAGGGGATCAGCCCCAGCATTTT.

The rearrangement uses TRBV28 and TRBJ2-7; TRBD1 matches 8 bases. V dropped 5 bases and J dropped 2; count of bases not matched to a gene: 5. The CDR3 has 14 amino acids. Germline CDR1 is MDHEN and CDR2 is SYDVKM. CDR3 loop: CASSPLDRAYEQYF. Here the CDR3 DNA reads TGTGCCAGCAGTCCGCTGGACAGGGCCTACGAGCAGTACTTC.